The rows below give T cell receptor beta chains drawn from one sample of a study of cytomegalovirus exposure and HLA in healthy donors. Sequencing was performed with immunoSEQ multiplex PCR; in TCRdb, only in-frame clones are kept and a portion is missing. This listing includes about 130,000 clones. Sequencing was done on a sample of PBMCs. The origin of the receptors is a woman in her sixties in good health and CMV-seronegative. Both conserved end residues are part of each CDR3. The D gene is left open where the match is weak.

J gene: TRBJ1-3
V gene: TRBV5-1
D gene: TRBD1
CDR3 length: 15
CDR3 DNA: TGCGCCAGCAGCTTTTTGGAGGGGGCGAGGAACACCATATATTTT
CDR3 protein: CASSFLEGARNTIYF

J gene: TRBJ1-5
V gene: TRBV11-2
D gene: -
CDR3 length: 15
CDR3 DNA: TGTGCCAGCAGCCAAACAGGGAATAGCAATCAGCCCCAGCATTTT
CDR3 protein: CASSQTGNSNQPQHF

J gene: TRBJ1-3
V gene: TRBV15
D gene: -
CDR3 length: 14
CDR3 DNA: TGTGCCACCAGCAGAGTAGGAGCTGGAAACACCATATATTTT
CDR3 protein: CATSRVGAGNTIYF

J gene: TRBJ1-6
V gene: TRBV19
D gene: TRBD1
CDR3 length: 13
CDR3 DNA: TGTGCCAGCAGCGGGACAGGAGATTCACCCCTCCACTTT
CDR3 protein: CASSGTGDSPLHF

J gene: TRBJ1-2
V gene: TRBV6-5
D gene: -
CDR3 length: 13
CDR3 DNA: TGTGCCAGCAGTTACGACAGAAACTATGGCTACACCTTC
CDR3 protein: CASSYDRNYGYTF

J gene: TRBJ2-1
V gene: TRBV29-1
D gene: -
CDR3 length: 14
CDR3 DNA: TGCAGCGTACCTAGGGGGACTACCTACAATGAGCAGTTCTTC
CDR3 protein: CSVPRGTTYNEQFF

J gene: TRBJ2-1
V gene: TRBV4-1
D gene: -
CDR3 length: 14
CDR3 DNA: TGCGCCAGCAGCTCATACGGGAATTACAATGAGCAGTTCTTC
CDR3 protein: CASSSYGNYNEQFF

J gene: TRBJ2-1
V gene: TRBV4-2
D gene: TRBD2
CDR3 length: 19
CDR3 DNA: TGTGCCAGCAGCCAAGATTACCTTGGGACTAGCGGGGGATACAATGAGCAGTTCTTC
CDR3 protein: CASSQDYLGTSGGYNEQFF

J gene: TRBJ2-6
V gene: TRBV5-1
D gene: TRBD1
CDR3 length: 16
CDR3 DNA: TGCGCCAGCAGCTCCGGGACAGGGTCTGGGGCCAACGTCCTGACTTTC
CDR3 protein: CASSSGTGSGANVLTF

J gene: TRBJ2-7
V gene: TRBV28
D gene: TRBD1
CDR3 length: 17
CDR3 DNA: TGTGCCAGCAGGCGGTGGGACAGGGGCAGCGGAACAGACGAGCAGTACTTC
CDR3 protein: CASRRWDRGSGTDEQYF

J gene: TRBJ2-2
V gene: TRBV10-1
D gene: -
CDR3 length: 13
CDR3 DNA: TGCGCCAGCGGGGGACCGGGGGCCGGGGAGCTGTTTTTT
CDR3 protein: CASGGPGAGELFF

J gene: TRBJ1-1
V gene: TRBV30
D gene: -
CDR3 length: 13
CDR3 DNA: TGTGCCTGGAGTCGGGGATCCAACACTGAAGCTTTCTTT
CDR3 protein: CAWSRGSNTEAFF

J gene: TRBJ2-5
V gene: TRBV4-1
D gene: TRBD2
CDR3 length: 16
CDR3 DNA: TGCGCCAGCAGCCGGCCAGAGCGGGGGGGCGCGGAGACCCAGTACTTC
CDR3 protein: CASSRPERGGAETQYF

J gene: TRBJ2-7
V gene: TRBV10-3
D gene: TRBD1
CDR3 length: 17
CDR3 DNA: TGTGCCATCAGTGAGTCACGGGCCATCGACAGGGGGCTCGAGCAGTACTTC
CDR3 protein: CAISESRAIDRGLEQYF

J gene: TRBJ1-5
V gene: TRBV11-2
D gene: -
CDR3 length: 16
CDR3 DNA: TGTGCCAGCAGCTTATTCCCCGGGAATAGCAATCAGCCCCAGCATTTT
CDR3 protein: CASSLFPGNSNQPQHF

J gene: TRBJ1-1
V gene: TRBV2
D gene: TRBD1
CDR3 length: 15
CDR3 DNA: TGTGCCAGCAGCAGCGGGACAGGGGGCTACACTGAAGCTTTCTTT
CDR3 protein: CASSSGTGGYTEAFF

J gene: TRBJ2-4
V gene: TRBV28
D gene: -
CDR3 length: 16
CDR3 DNA: TGTGCCAGCAGCCAAGGGACAAACCTAGCCAAAAACATTCAGTACTTC
CDR3 protein: CASSQGTNLAKNIQYF

J gene: TRBJ1-2
V gene: TRBV5-1
D gene: -
CDR3 length: 15
CDR3 DNA: TGCGCCAGCAGCTTGTCGCCAGGTGGGGAAGGGGTCGACACCTTC
CDR3 protein: CASSLSPGGEGVDTF

J gene: TRBJ1-3
V gene: TRBV10-1
D gene: -
CDR3 length: 15
CDR3 DNA: TGCGCCAGCAGTGAACAACAGGATTCTGGAAACACCATATATTTT
CDR3 protein: CASSEQQDSGNTIYF

J gene: TRBJ1-4
V gene: TRBV6-6
D gene: TRBD1
CDR3 length: 16
CDR3 DNA: TGTGCCAGCAGTTACGCCCGACAGGGTAGGGATGAAAAACTGTTTTTT
CDR3 protein: CASSYARQGRDEKLFF

J gene: TRBJ1-3
V gene: TRBV19
D gene: -
CDR3 length: 16
CDR3 DNA: TGTGCCAGTAGTATAGATGGGGCAGGGACTGGAAACACCATATATTTT
CDR3 protein: CASSIDGAGTGNTIYF

J gene: TRBJ1-1
V gene: TRBV6-5
D gene: -
CDR3 length: 11
CDR3 DNA: TGTGCCAGCAGTTCCCGGACTGAAGCTTTCTTT
CDR3 protein: CASSSRTEAFF

J gene: TRBJ1-6
V gene: TRBV7-3
D gene: -
CDR3 length: 13
CDR3 DNA: TGTGCCAGCAGCTTTTCAGGGAACTCACCCCTCCACTTT
CDR3 protein: CASSFSGNSPLHF

J gene: TRBJ1-3
V gene: TRBV14
D gene: TRBD1
CDR3 length: 15
CDR3 DNA: TGTGCCAGCAGCCAGGGACAGGGGTATGGAAACACCATATATTTT
CDR3 protein: CASSQGQGYGNTIYF

J gene: TRBJ2-7
V gene: TRBV28
D gene: TRBD2
CDR3 length: 14
CDR3 DNA: TGTGCCAGCACCTCGGGAGGGGGGTTCTACGAGCAGTACTTC
CDR3 protein: CASTSGGGFYEQYF

J gene: TRBJ1-2
V gene: TRBV11-2
D gene: TRBD1
CDR3 length: 12
CDR3 DNA: TGTGCCAGCAGCCCAGGGGGCTGGGGCTACACCTTC
CDR3 protein: CASSPGGWGYTF

J gene: TRBJ2-3
V gene: TRBV7-9
D gene: -
CDR3 length: 16
CDR3 DNA: TGTGCCAGCAGCCCTCGGGCGGGGAGATTCACAGATACGCAGTATTTT
CDR3 protein: CASSPRAGRFTDTQYF

J gene: TRBJ2-1
V gene: TRBV27
D gene: TRBD1
CDR3 length: 15
CDR3 DNA: TGTGCCAGCAGCCTAGGGACAGGGGATTACAATGAGCAGTTCTTC
CDR3 protein: CASSLGTGDYNEQFF

J gene: TRBJ1-1
V gene: TRBV18
D gene: -
CDR3 length: 14
CDR3 DNA: TGTGCCAGCTCCCCCGGGACAAGAAACACTGAAGCTTTCTTT
CDR3 protein: CASSPGTRNTEAFF

J gene: TRBJ2-5
V gene: TRBV4-1
D gene: TRBD2
CDR3 length: 14
CDR3 DNA: TGCGCCAGCAGCCAAGTAGCGGGATGGGAGACCCAGTACTTC
CDR3 protein: CASSQVAGWETQYF

J gene: TRBJ1-5
V gene: TRBV28
D gene: TRBD1
CDR3 length: 14
CDR3 DNA: TGTGCCATCGCGCGGGACAGGGCCGATCAGCCCCAGCATTTT
CDR3 protein: CAIARDRADQPQHF

J gene: TRBJ2-7
V gene: TRBV11-2
D gene: TRBD2
CDR3 length: 17
CDR3 DNA: TGTGCCAGCAGCTTAGGAGGACTAGCGGGAAGTCAGTACGAGCAGTACTTC
CDR3 protein: CASSLGGLAGSQYEQYF

J gene: TRBJ1-1
V gene: TRBV29-1
D gene: -
CDR3 length: 12
CDR3 DNA: TGCAGCGTTGCTTCGCCGGGGACTGAAGCTTTCTTT
CDR3 protein: CSVASPGTEAFF

J gene: TRBJ2-3
V gene: TRBV19
D gene: -
CDR3 length: 17
CDR3 DNA: TGTGCCAGTAGTCCTCGACTAGATCTTTTTGGCACAGATACGCAGTATTTT
CDR3 protein: CASSPRLDLFGTDTQYF

J gene: TRBJ2-1
V gene: TRBV9
D gene: -
CDR3 length: 12
CDR3 DNA: TGTGCCAGCAGCGTAGAGGGGAATGAGCAGTTCTTC
CDR3 protein: CASSVEGNEQFF

J gene: TRBJ2-6
V gene: TRBV11-1
D gene: -
CDR3 length: 16
CDR3 DNA: TGTGCCAGCAGTTGGCGATTCGGGTCTGGGGCCAACGTCCTGACTTTC
CDR3 protein: CASSWRFGSGANVLTF

J gene: TRBJ1-1
V gene: TRBV6-1
D gene: TRBD1
CDR3 length: 15
CDR3 DNA: TGTGCCAGCAGTGAACGACAGGGGGCAAGGACTGAAGCTTTCTTT
CDR3 protein: CASSERQGARTEAFF

J gene: TRBJ2-1
V gene: TRBV5-1
D gene: -
CDR3 length: 16
CDR3 DNA: TGCGCCAGCAGCCCCGCCCTCGAGGCGGGGTACAATGAGCAGTTCTTC
CDR3 protein: CASSPALEAGYNEQFF

J gene: TRBJ2-3
V gene: TRBV10-2
D gene: TRBD2
CDR3 length: 19
CDR3 DNA: TGCGCCAGCAGTGAGCCGGGACTAGCGGGGGGTCCCAGCACAGATACGCAGTATTTT
CDR3 protein: CASSEPGLAGGPSTDTQYF

J gene: TRBJ1-1
V gene: TRBV2
D gene: -
CDR3 length: 14
CDR3 DNA: TGTGCCAGCACCCCGGTAGGGGTGAACACTGAAGCTTTCTTT
CDR3 protein: CASTPVGVNTEAFF

J gene: TRBJ2-6
V gene: TRBV5-5
D gene: -
CDR3 length: 15
CDR3 DNA: TGTGCCAGCAGCTTGGAGCCCTCTGGGGCCAACGTCCTGACTTTC
CDR3 protein: CASSLEPSGANVLTF

J gene: TRBJ1-5
V gene: TRBV6-5
D gene: TRBD1
CDR3 length: 13
CDR3 DNA: TGTGCCAGCAGCCAAGACAGGGATCAGCCCCAGCATTTT
CDR3 protein: CASSQDRDQPQHF

J gene: TRBJ2-7
V gene: TRBV6-5
D gene: -
CDR3 length: 12
CDR3 DNA: TGTGCCAGCAGCAGTACAGGGTGGGGGCAGTACTTC
CDR3 protein: CASSSTGWGQYF

J gene: TRBJ2-7
V gene: TRBV30
D gene: -
CDR3 length: 10
CDR3 DNA: TGTGCCTGGGGGAGGCGGGAGCAGTACTTC
CDR3 protein: CAWGRREQYF

J gene: TRBJ2-1
V gene: TRBV6-5
D gene: -
CDR3 length: 12
CDR3 DNA: TGTGCCAGCAGCCTTAGTCGGGGTGAGCAGTTCTTC
CDR3 protein: CASSLSRGEQFF

J gene: TRBJ2-2
V gene: TRBV27
D gene: -
CDR3 length: 16
CDR3 DNA: TGTGCCAGCAGACGGGACTTCGGGGTGGGCACCGGGGAGCTGTTTTTT
CDR3 protein: CASRRDFGVGTGELFF

J gene: TRBJ1-4
V gene: TRBV13
D gene: -
CDR3 length: 13
CDR3 DNA: TGTGCCAGCAGCTTATCCGGGAATCAAAAACTGTTTTTT
CDR3 protein: CASSLSGNQKLFF

J gene: TRBJ2-7
V gene: TRBV18
D gene: TRBD2
CDR3 length: 15
CDR3 DNA: TGTGCCAGCTCACGGATAGCGGGAAGCTCCTACGAGCAGTACTTC
CDR3 protein: CASSRIAGSSYEQYF

J gene: TRBJ2-5
V gene: TRBV5-5
D gene: -
CDR3 length: 13
CDR3 DNA: TGTGCCAGCAGCTTGGCTCAAGAGGAGACCCAGTACTTC
CDR3 protein: CASSLAQEETQYF